This record looks at one T cell receptor (beta chain) sequence and its context. What it recognizes is unknown. Germline and junction disagree at one end, which may indicate a read error. Repertoires were generated with immunoSEQ multiplex PCR, while TCRdb's copy carries only in-frame clones and drops some. The data show over 75,000 clones, approximately 90% seen once. The CDR3 is made up of 15 amino acids. Germline values: CDR1 MNHEY, CDR2 SMNVEV (reference sequence). The sample originates from a study of T cell responses to AZD1222 COVID-19 vaccine. Broader study findings: Repertoire sampling was restricted to post-peak T cell response timepoints. Donors were largely white British and mainly female; clonal diversity was possibly underestimated. The reported proportion of spike-specific TCRs targeting unmutated variant regions was nearly half.

This chain uses TRBV27 with TRBJ1-5; D is perhaps TRBD1 (6 bases). The material sequenced was peripheral blood, taken 28 days after the second AZD1222 dose. The receptor was isolated from an adult who received the AZD1222 COVID-19 vaccine. The chain's CDR3 is CASSQNADSRMGRSF. As DNA, the CDR3 is TGTGCCAGCAGTCAAAATGCGGACAGCCGAATGGGCAGGAGTTTT.